The TCR beta chain described here comes from a study of technical replicates of blood from a handful of donors. Trimming cost V 6 bases and J 7 bases; bases outside gene matches: 11. CDR3 length: 14 residues. CDR1 is SNHLY, CDR2 FYNNEI, per germline. Generated by immunoSEQ multiplex PCR, the TCRdb table keeps only in-frame clones and is missing some. The sample holds around 95,000 clones, about 94% seen once. This rearrangement joins TRBV2 to TRBJ1-1; 7 nucleotides agree with TRBD1. The source material was T cells isolated from PBMCs. This receptor was identified in a human donor in good health. The CDR3 loop reads CASRMTGTAIEAFF. DNA of the CDR3: TGTGCCAGCAGAATGACCGGGACAGCAATTGAAGCTTTCTTT.